The present TCR beta chain was sequenced within a study of blood T cells in healthy people across ages. Trimming stripped 5 bases from V and 2 bases from J, with 16 bases between. This CDR3 has 15 amino acids. Per germline, CDR1 SGHAT and CDR2 FQNNGV. With a J-beta primer mix and a sample-barcoded 5' primer, a second PCR ran 7 to 11 cycles. Each CDR3 protein gets one entry after TCRdb re-called the 5' RACE reads with MiXCR. The data hold more than 650,000 distinct CDR3 sequences, with approximately 55% observed a single time. The clonotype was recovered from a man aged 80 or over in good health. The V gene is TRBV11-2, the J gene TRBJ2-7; D is perhaps TRBD1 or TRBD2 (6 bases each). Sequenced sample: blood. This CDR3 is CASSRGAGPAYEQYF. The DNA of the CDR3 is TGTGCCAGCAGCAGGGGGGCGGGACCAGCCTACGAGCAGTACTTC.